This passage covers 29 T cell receptor beta chains from one sample sequenced in a study of cytomegalovirus exposure and HLA in healthy donors. PCR was performed using 60 Vbeta and 13 Jbeta primers. TCRdb keeps only in-frame clones here, not all; method: immunoSEQ multiplex PCR. The sample contains fewer than 200,000 clones, roughly 80% of which appear only once. Source material: PBMCs. All receptors come from a woman under 30 in good health and CMV-seronegative.

This rearrangement joins TRBV5-1 to TRBJ1-1; 7 positions agree with TRBD1. The trim removed 0 bases at V and 4 bases at J, leaving 12 bases unmatched. Germline V gene data show CDR1 as SGHRS and CDR2 as YFSETQ. The CDR3 has 17 residues. The CDR3 region has the DNA TGCGCCAGCAGCTTGGAATCCCCGACAGGGTGGTTCACTGAAGCTTTCTTT. As protein: CASSLESPTGWFTEAFF. The full variable domain, in which reference TRBV5-1 and TRBJ1-1 provide the parts outside the CDR3, is KAGVTQTPRYLIKTRGQQVTLSCSPISGHRSVSWYQQTPGQGLQFLFEYFSETQRNKGNFPGRFSGRQFSNSRSEMNVSTLELGDSALYLCASSLESPTGWFTEAFFGQGTRLTVV.

The V call is TRBV6-5, the J call TRBJ1-6, with D perhaps TRBD1 (5 bases). The CDR3 is 15 residues long. V was shortened by 6 bases and J by 7 bases, with 16 bases between the two germline ends. The germline CDR1 and CDR2 sequences are MNHEY and SVGAGI. In nucleotides, the CDR3 is TGTGCCAGCAGGGGAGGGGTAGTTCAGAATTCACCCCTCCACTTT. Protein: CASRGGVVQNSPLHF.

The CDR3 coding sequence is TGTGCCAGTGGGACAGGGGGACACTCTGGGGCCAACGTCCTGACTTTC. Translated: CASGTGGHSGANVLTF. This rearrangement joins TRBV28 to TRBJ2-6, with 11 nucleotides matching TRBD1. CDR3 length: 16 amino acids. After removal of 9 bases from V and 0 bases from J, the junction contained 4 bases not matched to a gene. Per germline, CDR1 MDHEN and CDR2 SYDVKM.

The chain has TRBV6-1 and TRBJ1-2; the D is unclear. This CDR3 contains 11 residues. CDR1 and CDR2 (germline): MNHNS, SASEGT. Trimming shortened V by 5 bases and J by 6 bases, and 7 bases separated the two germline ends. CDR3 bases: TGTGCCAGCAGTTCCCCGGATGGCTACACCTTC. Amino acids: CASSSPDGYTF.

The chain carries TRBV28 and TRBJ2-5; D not resolved. The DNA matches TRBJ2-7 better at its end, which makes the J call doubtful. The CDR3 contains 11 residues. Germline CDR1 MDHEN, CDR2 SYDVKM. Here the CDR3 DNA reads TGTGCCAGCAGCCAAGCCTACGAGCAGTACTTC. Encoded protein: CASSQAYEQYF.

V is TRBV11-3 and J is TRBJ2-2; D uncertain. The CDR3 is 19 residues long. V was clipped by 1 base and J by 2 bases, with 20 bases between them. Germline assignment: CDR1 SGHNT and CDR2 YENEEA. CDR3 region: CASSLGRLAGTFNTGELFF. The CDR3 DNA reads TGTGCCAGCAGCTTAGGTCGTCTGGCAGGAACCTTCAACACCGGGGAGCTGTTTTTT.

The chain is built from TRBV30 and TRBJ2-7; 11 bases line up with TRBD2. The J segment lost 2 bases and the V segment lost 0 bases, leaving 15 bases of the junction unmatched. The germline gives CDR1 GTSNPN, CDR2 SVGIG (reference sequence). The CDR3 has 19 residues. The CDR3 sequence is CAWSVERTSGWAPTYEQYF. CDR3 nucleotide sequence: TGTGCCTGGAGTGTAGAGAGGACTAGCGGGTGGGCCCCAACCTACGAGCAGTACTTC.

This sequence joins TRBV10-3 and TRBJ2-3, with D hard to call. The V end was cut by 0 bases, the J end by 0 bases, with 10 bases between. Germline V gene sequence: CDR1 ENHRY, CDR2 SYGVKD. The CDR3 runs 16 residues. CDR3 coding DNA: TGTGCCATCAGTGAGTCTCTCGGAGTTAGCACAGATACGCAGTATTTT. Translation: CAISESLGVSTDTQYF.

The chain couples TRBV18 to TRBJ1-1; D is undetermined. Trimming pared 6 bases from V and 0 bases from J, leaving 17 bases between. The CDR3 length is 16 residues. Germline values: CDR1 KGHSH, CDR2 LQKENI. The CDR3 region has the DNA TGTGCCAGCTCCCCCGGGTCCTCCTTTCTGAACACTGAAGCTTTCTTT. Amino acids: CASSPGSSFLNTEAFF.

The rearrangement uses TRBV5-4 and TRBJ2-3, with 13 bases lining up with TRBD2. The germline CDR1 and CDR2 sequences are SGHNT and YYREEE (reference sequence). V trimming: 3 bases; J trimming: 4 bases; junction bases outside the gene matches: 11. The CDR3 is made up of 18 amino acids. The CDR3 loop is CASSSIAPGLAGSDTQYF. The CDR3 nucleotides read TGTGCCAGCAGCTCAATAGCACCGGGACTAGCGGGGTCAGATACGCAGTATTTT.

This rearrangement joins TRBV6-6 to TRBJ2-7, with 9 bases aligning to TRBD1. Germline V gene sequence: CDR1 MNHNY, CDR2 SVGAGI (reference sequence). The CDR3 loop spans 15 amino acids. The ends lost 7 bases at V and 2 bases at J; junction bases unmatched: 9. CDR3 sequence: CASTYRGQIPYEQYF. CDR3 coding DNA: TGTGCCAGCACCTACAGGGGGCAAATTCCCTACGAGCAGTACTTC.

The sample holds one count of this clone. V usage is TRBV6-5 and J usage is TRBJ1-2; no firm D call. V was pared by 7 bases and J by 5 bases, with 14 bases between. CDR3 size: 13 residues. Germline-derived CDR1 and CDR2 are MNHEY and SVGAGI. CDR3 in amino acids: CASTRTGSYGYTF. DNA for the CDR3: TGTGCCAGCACCAGGACGGGGTCATATGGCTACACCTTC.

The rearrangement links TRBV11-3 to TRBJ1-5; D gene ambiguous. Deletions cut 2 bases from V and 6 bases from J, with 20 bases between. CDR3 length: 17 amino acids. CDR1 SGHNT and CDR2 YENEEA come from the germline V gene. The CDR3 bases are TGTGCCAGCAGCTTAAACCCGGGGAAAGGATTCGTTCAGCCCCAGCATTTT. Its translation: CASSLNPGKGFVQPQHF.

The V and J genes are TRBV18 and TRBJ2-3; 7 bases are a match to TRBD1. The CDR3 is 16 residues long. The V gene end was trimmed by 3 bases and the J gene end by 3 bases; junction bases not matched to a gene: 9. Germline CDR1 reads KGHSH; CDR2 reads LQKENI. The CDR3 loop reads CASSPRRDSLTDTQYF. The CDR3 bases are TGTGCCAGCTCACCCCGACGGGACAGCTTAACAGATACGCAGTATTTT.

This chain links TRBV5-1 with TRBJ1-1; TRBD1 might be the D (6 bases). The length of the CDR3 is 14 residues. Germline values: CDR1 SGHRS, CDR2 YFSETQ. Trimming took 4 bases from V and 7 from J, leaving 17 bases between them. The CDR3 nucleotides are TGCGCCAGCAGCCATACTCGGGACATCGGTGAAGCTTTCTTT. Amino acid sequence: CASSHTRDIGEAFF.

The V call is TRBV9, the J call TRBJ2-7; 10 nucleotides align to TRBD1. The CDR3 extends over 14 amino acids. CDR1 is SGDLS, CDR2 YYNGEE, per germline. V dropped 3 bases and J dropped 7; count of bases not matched to a gene: 7. CDR3 DNA sequence: TGTGCCAGCAGCGCGGGACAGGGGTATGGAGAGCAGTACTTC. Its protein is CASSAGQGYGEQYF.

This clone has only one observation. The V call is TRBV5-4, the J call TRBJ2-2; the D is unclear. The V end was cut by 3 bases, the J end by 1 base, with 7 bases between. CDR1 is SGHNT and CDR2 is YYREEE in the germline V gene (reference sequence). This CDR3 has 14 residues. The CDR3 region has the DNA TGTGCCAGCAGCTCGCCCAGGAACACCGGGGAGCTGTTTTTT. It codes for CASSSPRNTGELFF.

This clone has more than one count but fewer than ten. This rearrangement joins TRBV5-1 to TRBJ2-5, with a possible D match to TRBD2 (6 bases). The CDR3 length is 14 residues. Germline CDR1 is SGHRS and CDR2 is YFSETQ. V lost 3 bases, J lost 7 bases, and 16 bases lay in between. The CDR3 sequence is CASSSDAAGGTQYF. The CDR3 region has the DNA TGCGCCAGCAGCTCCGATGCTGCCGGGGGGACCCAGTACTTC. Using reference TRBV5-1 and TRBJ2-5 for the parts outside the CDR3, the full variable domain is KAGVTQTPRYLIKTRGQQVTLSCSPISGHRSVSWYQQTPGQGLQFLFEYFSETQRNKGNFPGRFSGRQFSNSRSEMNVSTLELGDSALYLCASSSDAAGGTQYFGPGTRLLVL.

This clone was recorded once. This chain uses TRBV9 with TRBJ2-7; D is uncertain. V was clipped by 3 bases and J by 5 bases, with 15 bases between them. Germline V gene sequence: CDR1 SGDLS, CDR2 YYNGEE. The length of the CDR3 is 14 residues. The CDR3 sequence: CASSERPSLDEQYF. CDR3 coding DNA: TGTGCCAGCAGCGAGCGCCCGTCATTAGACGAGCAGTACTTC. Supplemented by reference TRBV9 and TRBJ2-7, the full variable domain reads DSGVTQTPKHLITATGQRVTLRCSPRSGDLSVYWYQQSLDQGLQFLIQYYNGEERAKGNILERFSAQQFPDLHSELNLSSLELGDSALYFCASSERPSLDEQYFGPGTRLTVT.

The V and J genes are TRBV5-1 and TRBJ1-1; D unresolved. This CDR3 spans 14 amino acids. Germline V gene sequence: CDR1 SGHRS, CDR2 YFSETQ. V lost 2 bases to trimming and J lost 0 bases, with 8 bases between them. CDR3 nucleotides: TGCGCCAGCAGCTTCGAACAGCTGAACACTGAAGCTTTCTTT. Translation: CASSFEQLNTEAFF.

This chain connects TRBV14 to TRBJ2-7; 8 bases match TRBD1. CDR1 and CDR2 from the germline V gene are SGHDN and FVKESK. This CDR3 is built from 14 residues. J was trimmed by 4 bases and V by 4 bases; bases with no gene match: 6. CDR3: CASSPRNRGYEQYF. The CDR3 nucleotides read TGTGCCAGCAGCCCCCGGAACAGGGGGTACGAGCAGTACTTC.

The rearrangement uses TRBV28 and TRBJ1-5; 8 positions agree with TRBD1. CDR1 MDHEN and CDR2 SYDVKM come from the germline V gene. The CDR3 has 15 amino acids. J lost 2 bases, V lost 1 base, and 1 base had no gene match. CDR3 sequence reads: CASSLLDRGNQPQHF. The CDR3 bases are TGTGCCAGCAGTTTATTGGACAGGGGCAATCAGCCCCAGCATTTT.

The chain is built from TRBV7-9 and TRBJ2-2, with D perhaps matching TRBD2 (6 bases). The germline CDR1 and CDR2 sequences are SEHNR and FQNEAQ (reference sequence). The CDR3 runs to 17 residues. Deletions cut 5 bases from V and 1 base from J, with 17 bases between. The CDR3 nucleotides are TGTGCCAGCAGCCCCCTCGGTCAGGGAGGGAACACCGGGGAGCTGTTTTTT. Its protein product is CASSPLGQGGNTGELFF.

The chain employs TRBV5-4 and TRBJ2-3; 16 bases agree with TRBD2. The germline V gene encodes CDR1 SGHNT and CDR2 YYREEE (reference sequence). Trimming removed 4 bases from V and 0 bases from J; junction bases left unmatched: 5. CDR3 length: 18 residues. The CDR3 reads CASSPGLAGGPSTDTQYF. The CDR3 DNA follows: TGTGCCAGCAGCCCGGGACTAGCGGGAGGGCCTAGCACAGATACGCAGTATTTT.

The chain joins TRBV18 to TRBJ1-1, with 11 positions matching TRBD1. Germline V gene data show CDR1 as KGHSH and CDR2 as LQKENI. Trimming removed 3 bases from V and 3 bases from J; junction bases left unmatched: 6. The length of the CDR3 is 16 residues. CDR3 nucleotides: TGTGCCAGCTCACCTCGGACAGGGGGCCTGCACACTGAAGCTTTCTTT. Protein: CASSPRTGGLHTEAFF.

To note about this clone: This same CDR3 is encoded by further DNA sequences in the sample. The chain joins TRBV4-1 to TRBJ2-7; 8 bases align to TRBD2. J was trimmed by 7 bases and V by 9 bases; bases with no gene match: 11. Per germline, CDR1 MGHRA and CDR2 YSYEKL. The CDR3 loop spans 13 amino acids. The CDR3 region has the DNA TGCGCCAGTACCCGGGTCGGGGGGGATGAGCAGTACTTC. Translated, it gives CASTRVGGDEQYF.

The chain recombines TRBV2 with TRBJ2-3; weak D call: TRBD1 (6 bases). Germline V gene data show CDR1 as SNHLY and CDR2 as FYNNEI. V was cut by 3 bases and J by 6 bases, with 10 bases left in between. The CDR3 is made up of 13 amino acids. CDR3 sequence (DNA): TGTGCCAGCAGTGATCAGGGGACCGATACGCAGTATTTT. It codes for CASSDQGTDTQYF.

This clone was detected once. The genes are TRBV19 and TRBJ1-1; 7 positions match TRBD1. The ends lost 7 bases at V and 6 bases at J; junction bases unmatched: 17. The CDR3 totals 16 residues. Looked up from germline, CDR1 is LNHDA and CDR2 is SQIVND (reference sequence). Here the CDR3 DNA reads TGTGCCAGTACTCTAAACAGGGGAGGCTTTCCGGCTGAAGCTTTCTTT. This sequence encodes CASTLNRGGFPAEAFF.

The genes are TRBV27 and TRBJ1-1; the match to TRBD1 covers 8 bases. CDR3 length equals 16 residues. Trimming took 5 bases from V and 0 from J; bases not matched to a gene: 8. Germline loops: CDR1 MNHEY, CDR2 SMNVEV (reference sequence). CDR3 in amino acids: CASSHTGGVMNTEAFF. CDR3 sequence (DNA): TGTGCCAGCAGTCACACAGGGGGGGTAATGAACACTGAAGCTTTCTTT.